A selection of T cell receptor beta chains follows, all from one sample in a study of blood T cell repertoires in COVID-19. The data were produced by immunoSEQ multiplex PCR, yet TCRdb's version contains in-frame clones alone and is incomplete. The repertoire holds about 250,000 clones, with roughly nine tenths as singletons. Sequencing used peripheral blood. All receptors derive from a woman aged 40-49 years who had recovered from COVID-19. The CDR3 runs from the conserved cysteine through the conserved F or W.

CDR3: CASSFGGHGGELFF; V: TRBV6-2/TRBV6-3; J: TRBJ2-2
CDR3: CASSLMQGTNEKLFF; V: TRBV27; J: TRBJ1-4
CDR3: CASSSRLAGGYNEQFF; V: TRBV7-2; J: TRBJ2-1
CDR3: CASSLTSGTDTQYF; V: TRBV18; J: TRBJ2-3
CDR3: CASSPQGLDNYGYTF; V: TRBV7-9; J: TRBJ1-2
CDR3: CSTGGDNRGGEKLFF; V: TRBV29-1; J: TRBJ1-4
CDR3: CASSSRADDTGELFF; V: TRBV19; J: TRBJ2-2
CDR3: CASSPGEVNYGYTF; V: TRBV3-1/TRBV3-2; J: TRBJ1-2
CDR3: CATMGQPNTGELFF; V: TRBV24-1; J: TRBJ2-2
CDR3: CASSARLAGGSEQYF; V: TRBV13; J: TRBJ2-7
CDR3: CASSYQTSTETQYF; V: TRBV7-2; J: TRBJ2-5
CDR3: CATSRAEGVRGNQPQHF; V: TRBV15; J: TRBJ1-5
CDR3: CASSHRWGNEQFF; V: TRBV5-4; J: TRBJ2-1
CDR3: CASSQGDRGYRRGYEQFF; V: TRBV4-2; J: TRBJ2-1
CDR3: CASSAGARHEQYF; V: TRBV2; J: TRBJ2-7
CDR3: CASSSRTGMSSPLHF; V: TRBV3-1/TRBV3-2; J: TRBJ1-6
CDR3: CASSQGASGSYEQFF; V: TRBV9; J: TRBJ2-1
CDR3: CASRLRQGRINSGYTF; V: TRBV2; J: TRBJ1-2
CDR3: CASNFQGQGENYGYTF; V: TRBV19; J: TRBJ1-2
CDR3: CASSLVRGAGETQYF; V: TRBV11-2; J: TRBJ2-5
CDR3: CASSLAPGQGTDTQYF; V: TRBV7-2; J: TRBJ2-3
CDR3: CASRTGQGDGYEQYF; V: TRBV6-5; J: TRBJ2-7
CDR3: CASSLGRQGDFF; V: TRBV11-2; J: TRBJ2-1
CDR3: CASTLPSTGELFF; V: TRBV5-4; J: TRBJ2-2
CDR3: CASSGLAGREQFF; V: TRBV19; J: TRBJ2-1
CDR3: CASSHWAGAYEQFF; V: TRBV6-5; J: TRBJ2-1
CDR3: CASSEGLGTAYGYTF; V: TRBV6-1; J: TRBJ1-2
CDR3: CASSVDRTEKLFF; V: TRBV10-2; J: TRBJ1-4
CDR3: CASSLLGGAYGYTF; V: TRBV28; J: TRBJ1-2
CDR3: CASSRQTSGGSSYNEQFF; V: TRBV5-1; J: TRBJ2-1
CDR3: CASSPGQGVGTDTQYF; V: TRBV7-8; J: TRBJ2-3